This T cell receptor (beta chain) originates from a study of OX40 agonist ivuxolimab in advanced cancers. This CDR3 comprises 12 residues. V was clipped by 2 bases and J by 3 bases, with 4 bases between them. Germline CDR1 reads SEHNR; CDR2 reads FQNEAQ (reference sequence). A note on this clone: Its antigen is currently unknown.

TCRdb's copy holds only in-frame clones and misses some; the assay was immunoSEQ multiplex PCR. The data hold around 70,000 clones, with approximately 81% observed a single time. Findings and caveats of the study: At 0.1 to 3.0 mg/kg, clonal expansion of CD4+ and CD8+ blood T cells had occurred by week 6. The mean number of expanded clones was higher in CD8+ T cells than in CD4+. Among the lowest peripheral clonal expansion occurred in 0.1-3.0 mg/kg partial responders.

The J gene is TRBJ1-2, the V gene TRBV7-9; D gene uncertain. The clonotype comes from an adult with an advanced solid tumor such as melanoma, head and neck, liver or kidney cancer. Sequences were derived from CD4+ or CD8+ T cells sorted from blood, sampled in a trial of the OX40 agonist ivuxolimab. The CDR3 sequence: CASSLTDYGYTF. CDR3 coding DNA: TGTGCCAGCAGCTTAACAGACTATGGCTACACCTTC.